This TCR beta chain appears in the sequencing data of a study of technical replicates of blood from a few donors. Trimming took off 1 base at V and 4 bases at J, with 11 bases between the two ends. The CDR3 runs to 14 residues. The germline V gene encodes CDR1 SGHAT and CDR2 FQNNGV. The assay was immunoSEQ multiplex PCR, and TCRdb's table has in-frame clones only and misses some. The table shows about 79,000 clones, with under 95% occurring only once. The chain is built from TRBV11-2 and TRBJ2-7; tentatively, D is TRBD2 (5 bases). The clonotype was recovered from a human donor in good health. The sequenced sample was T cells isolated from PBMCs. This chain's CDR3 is CASSLGRAKYEQYF. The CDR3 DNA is TGTGCCAGCAGCTTAGGGCGGGCCAAGTACGAGCAGTACTTC. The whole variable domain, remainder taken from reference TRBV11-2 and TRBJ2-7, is EAGVAQSPRYKIIEKRQSVAFWCNPISGHATLYWYQQILGQGPKLLIQFQNNGVVDDSQLPKDRFSAERLKGVDSTLKIQPAKLEDSAVYLCASSLGRAKYEQYFGPGTRLTVT.